One and the same sample provided the 8 T cell receptor beta chains below, sequenced in a study of molecular identifiers for immune sequencing clone quantification. From the PCR reads, TCRdb called clonotypes with MiXCR, one entry per CDR3 protein. The data hold more than 250,000 distinct CDR3 sequences, with about a fifth observed a single time. The source material was naive CD8+ T cells from blood, with Jurkat cell RNA spiked in. Subset given: FACS-sorted CD8+CD4-CCR7+CD45RA+ naive T cells. The receptors come from a human donor in good health. Some libraries in this study had Jurkat cell RNA spiked in.

The table lists this clonotype with many counts. This rearrangement joins TRBV7-2 to TRBJ1-1; no clear D. Between the trimmed V and J ends, which lost 1 base and 0 bases, there was a span of 9 bases. Per germline, CDR1 SGHTA and CDR2 FQGNSA. This CDR3 region has 15 residues. The CDR3 sequence: CASSLGAGMNTEAFF. The DNA of the CDR3 is TGTGCCAGCAGCTTAGGGGCAGGTATGAACACTGAAGCTTTCTTT.

Ten or more counts support this clonotype. The V call is TRBV7-9, the J call TRBJ2-2; 7 nucleotides agree with TRBD2. The CDR3 contains 17 residues. The junction had 11 bases not matched to a gene; V was cut back by 4 bases and J by 3 bases. Germline V gene sequence: CDR1 SEHNR, CDR2 FQNEAQ (reference sequence). The CDR3 nucleotides are TGTGCCAGCAGCTCAGGAAGAGTAGCGGGTCACACCGGGGAGCTGTTTTTT. Translating gives CASSSGRVAGHTGELFF.

Notes on this clonotype: A much larger clone differs from this one at a single base, so this may be a read error. The chain uses TRBV6-5 and TRBJ2-3, with D perhaps matching TRBD1 or TRBD2 (5 bases each). Germline assignment: CDR1 MNHEY and CDR2 SVGAGI. The CDR3 is 13 amino acids. CDR3 coding DNA: TGTGCCCGCAGTTGGAGGAAGGGGGATACGCAGTATTTT. Translated: CARSWRKGDTQYF.

This clonotype was detected many times. The rearrangement uses TRBV11-2 and TRBJ2-1; D ambiguous. This CDR3 has 12 amino acids. With 8 bases removed from V and 10 bases from J, the gap between germline ends came to 15 bases. Germline CDR1 and CDR2: SGHAT and FQNNGV. DNA of the CDR3: TGTGCCAGCGCCGGTCAAGGAGAAGAGCAGTTCTTC. This codes for CASAGQGEEQFF.

This clonotype was found many times. V and J are TRBV7-6 and TRBJ2-2, with 9 bases that match TRBD1. This CDR3 is 17 amino acids long. V shed 5 bases, J shed 6 bases, and the junction held 13 bases outside the gene matches. Germline V gene lookup returns CDR1 SGHVS and CDR2 FNYEAQ. In DNA, the CDR3 is TGTGCCAGCAGCAAAAACCTACAGGGGGCGGCGGCCGGGGAGCTGTTTTTT. Its translation is CASSKNLQGAAAGELFF.

Many counts were recorded for this clonotype. This chain connects TRBV7-2 to TRBJ1-1; tentatively, D is TRBD1 (6 bases). The CDR3 loop spans 12 amino acids. The germline CDR1 and CDR2 sequences are SGHTA and FQGNSA. Trimming stripped 3 bases from V and 11 bases from J, with 13 bases between. CDR3 protein: CASSLMGGDAFF. The CDR3 bases are TGTGCCAGCAGCTTGATGGGGGGCGACGCTTTCTTT.

The rearrangement uses TRBV5-1 and TRBJ2-7; 7 nucleotides align to TRBD1. Germline V gene sequence: CDR1 SGHRS, CDR2 YFSETQ. V shed 7 bases, J shed 7 bases, and the junction held 11 bases outside the gene matches. This CDR3 has 13 residues. The CDR3 DNA sequence: TGCGCCAGCTCACCGCAGGGGGAGCGGGAGCAGTACTTC. Its translation is CASSPQGEREQYF.

This clonotype was found many times. This chain uses TRBV20-1 with TRBJ2-3, with 12 bases identical to TRBD2. Germline loops: CDR1 DFQATT, CDR2 SNEGSKA (reference sequence). This CDR3 has 15 amino acids. J gave up 4 bases and V 3 bases, and 5 bases lay outside the gene matches. CDR3 protein: CSASQGLAGSDTQYF. The CDR3 region has the DNA TGCAGTGCTAGTCAAGGACTAGCGGGGTCAGATACGCAGTATTTT.